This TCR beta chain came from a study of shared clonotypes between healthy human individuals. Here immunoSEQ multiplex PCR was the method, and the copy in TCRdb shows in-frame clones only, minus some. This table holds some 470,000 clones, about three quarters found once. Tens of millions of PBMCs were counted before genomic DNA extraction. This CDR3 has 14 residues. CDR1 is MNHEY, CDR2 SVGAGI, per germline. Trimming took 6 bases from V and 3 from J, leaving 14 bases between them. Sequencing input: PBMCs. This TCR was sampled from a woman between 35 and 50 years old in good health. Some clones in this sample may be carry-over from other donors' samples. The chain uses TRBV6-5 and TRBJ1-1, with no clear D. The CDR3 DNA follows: TGTGCCAGCAGCCGTCTGCGGGAAGACACTGAAGCTTTCTTT. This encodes CASSRLREDTEAFF.